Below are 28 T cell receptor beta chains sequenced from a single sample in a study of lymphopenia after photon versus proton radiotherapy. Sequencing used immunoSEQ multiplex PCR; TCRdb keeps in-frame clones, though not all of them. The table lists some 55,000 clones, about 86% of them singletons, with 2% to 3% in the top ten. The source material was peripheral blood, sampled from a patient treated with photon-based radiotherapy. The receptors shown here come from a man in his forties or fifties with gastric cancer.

CDR3 amino acids: CASRNLETEAFF. Written as DNA, the CDR3 is TGTGCCAGCAGGAATCTTGAGACTGAAGCTTTCTTT. This chain connects TRBV6-1 to TRBJ1-1; D gene uncertain. V dropped 6 bases and J dropped 5 bases, with 10 bases sitting between them. CDR3 size: 12 residues. Germline values: CDR1 MNHNS, CDR2 SASEGT.

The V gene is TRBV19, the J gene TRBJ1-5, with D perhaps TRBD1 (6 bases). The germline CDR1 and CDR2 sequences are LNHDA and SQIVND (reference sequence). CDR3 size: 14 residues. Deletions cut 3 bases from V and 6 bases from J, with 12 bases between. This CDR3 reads CASSIQGSGQPQHF. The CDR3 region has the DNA TGTGCCAGTAGTATTCAGGGGTCGGGTCAGCCCCAGCATTTT.

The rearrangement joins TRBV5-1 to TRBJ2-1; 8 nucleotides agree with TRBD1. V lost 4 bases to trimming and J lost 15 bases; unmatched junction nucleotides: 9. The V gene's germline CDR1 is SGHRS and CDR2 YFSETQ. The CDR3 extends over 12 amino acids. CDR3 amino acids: CASSEDREKRFF. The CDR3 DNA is TGCGCCAGCAGCGAGGACAGGGAGAAGCGGTTCTTC. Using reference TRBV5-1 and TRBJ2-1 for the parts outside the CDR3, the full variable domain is KAGVTQTPRYLIKTRGQQVTLSCSPISGHRSVSWYQQTPGQGLQFLFEYFSETQRNKGNFPGRFSGRQFSNSRSEMNVSTLELGDSALYLCASSEDREKRFFGPGTRLTVL.

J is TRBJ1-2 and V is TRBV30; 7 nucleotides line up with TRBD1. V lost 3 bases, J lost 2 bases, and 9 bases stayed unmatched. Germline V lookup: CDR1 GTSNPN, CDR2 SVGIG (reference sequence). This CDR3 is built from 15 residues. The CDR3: CAWSRTGTSNYGYTF. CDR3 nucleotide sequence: TGTGCCTGGAGCCGGACAGGAACTTCAAACTATGGCTACACCTTC.

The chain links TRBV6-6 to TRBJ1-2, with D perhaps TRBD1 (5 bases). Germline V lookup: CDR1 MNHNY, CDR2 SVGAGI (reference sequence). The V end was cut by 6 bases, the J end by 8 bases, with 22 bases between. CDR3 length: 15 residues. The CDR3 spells CASRPQGGADGGYTF. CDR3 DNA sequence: TGTGCCAGCAGACCTCAAGGAGGGGCGGACGGGGGCTACACCTTC.

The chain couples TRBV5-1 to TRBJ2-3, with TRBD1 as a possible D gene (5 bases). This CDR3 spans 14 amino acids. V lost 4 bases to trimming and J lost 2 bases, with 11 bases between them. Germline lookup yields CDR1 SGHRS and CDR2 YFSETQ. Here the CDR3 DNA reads TGCGCCAGCAGCCGACAGTCCTTCACAGATACGCAGTATTTT. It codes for CASSRQSFTDTQYF.

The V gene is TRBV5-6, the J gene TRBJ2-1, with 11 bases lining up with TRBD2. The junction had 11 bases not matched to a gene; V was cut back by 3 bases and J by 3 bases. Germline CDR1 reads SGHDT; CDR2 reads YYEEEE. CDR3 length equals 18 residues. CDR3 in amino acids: CASSSLLAGAIFYNEQFF. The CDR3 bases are TGTGCCAGCAGCTCCTTACTAGCGGGGGCCATATTCTACAATGAGCAGTTCTTC.

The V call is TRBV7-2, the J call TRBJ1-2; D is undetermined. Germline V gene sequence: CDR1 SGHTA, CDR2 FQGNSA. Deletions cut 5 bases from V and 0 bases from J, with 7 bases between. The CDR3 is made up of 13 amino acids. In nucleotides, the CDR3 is TGTGCCAGCAGCCCGGAATCTAACTATGGCTACACCTTC. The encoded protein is CASSPESNYGYTF.

The CDR3 here is CASSQTGQNYGYTF. The CDR3 nucleotides read TGTGCCAGCAGCCAGACAGGACAGAACTATGGCTACACCTTC. The chain recombines TRBV9 with TRBJ1-2; tentatively, D is TRBD1 (6 bases). Germline CDR1 SGDLS, CDR2 YYNGEE. V lost 4 bases to trimming and J lost 2 bases, with 12 bases between them. The CDR3 sequence is 14 residues long.

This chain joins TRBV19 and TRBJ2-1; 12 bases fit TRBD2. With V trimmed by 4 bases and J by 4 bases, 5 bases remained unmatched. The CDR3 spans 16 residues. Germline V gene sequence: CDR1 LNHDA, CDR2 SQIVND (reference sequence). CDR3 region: CASSTTSGGLYNEQFF. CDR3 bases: TGTGCCAGTAGTACGACTAGCGGGGGCCTATACAATGAGCAGTTCTTC.

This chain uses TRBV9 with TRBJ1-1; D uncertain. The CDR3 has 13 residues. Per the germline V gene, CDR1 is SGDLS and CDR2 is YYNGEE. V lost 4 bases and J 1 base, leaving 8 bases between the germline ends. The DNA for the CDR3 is TGTGCCAGCAGCCCCGGGCCGAACACTGAAGCTTTCTTT. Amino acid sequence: CASSPGPNTEAFF.

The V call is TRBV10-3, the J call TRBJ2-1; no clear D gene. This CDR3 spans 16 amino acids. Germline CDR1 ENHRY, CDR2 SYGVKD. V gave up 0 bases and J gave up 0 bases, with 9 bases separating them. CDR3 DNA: TGTGCCATCAGTGAGTCGTTACCGAGCTCCTACAATGAGCAGTTCTTC. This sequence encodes CAISESLPSSYNEQFF.

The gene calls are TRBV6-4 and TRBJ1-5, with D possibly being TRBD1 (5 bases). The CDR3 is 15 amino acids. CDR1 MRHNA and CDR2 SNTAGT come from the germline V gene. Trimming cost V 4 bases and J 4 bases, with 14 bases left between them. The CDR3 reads CASSGLEAGNQPQHF. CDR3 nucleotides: TGTGCCAGCAGTGGCCTAGAGGCAGGGAATCAGCCCCAGCATTTT.

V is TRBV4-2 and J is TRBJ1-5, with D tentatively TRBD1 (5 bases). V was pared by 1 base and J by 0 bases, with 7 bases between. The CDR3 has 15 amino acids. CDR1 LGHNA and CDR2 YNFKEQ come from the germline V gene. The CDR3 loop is CASSQGTNSNQPQHF. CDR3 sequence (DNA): TGTGCCAGCAGCCAAGGGACAAATAGCAATCAGCCCCAGCATTTT.

The CDR3 DNA reads TGTGCCAGCAGCGGACAGTATAATTCACCCCTCCACTTT. Amino acid sequence: CASSGQYNSPLHF. The gene calls are TRBV2 and TRBJ1-6, with D perhaps TRBD1 (6 bases). This CDR3 contains 13 residues. The V gene's germline CDR1 is SNHLY and CDR2 FYNNEI. Trimming took 6 bases from V and 4 from J, leaving 7 bases between them.

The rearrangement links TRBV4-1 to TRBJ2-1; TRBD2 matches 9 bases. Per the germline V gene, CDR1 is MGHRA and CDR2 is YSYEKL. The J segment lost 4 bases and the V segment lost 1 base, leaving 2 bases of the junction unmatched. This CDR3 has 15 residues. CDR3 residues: CASSQGLAAYNEQFF. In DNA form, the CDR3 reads TGCGCCAGCAGCCAAGGACTAGCGGCATACAATGAGCAGTTCTTC.

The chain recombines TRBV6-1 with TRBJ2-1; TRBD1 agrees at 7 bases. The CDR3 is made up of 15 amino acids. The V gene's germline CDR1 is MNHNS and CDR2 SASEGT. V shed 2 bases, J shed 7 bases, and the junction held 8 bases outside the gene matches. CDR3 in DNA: TGTGCCAGCAGTGAATTAGTGACAGGGTATAATGAGCAGTTCTTC. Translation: CASSELVTGYNEQFF.

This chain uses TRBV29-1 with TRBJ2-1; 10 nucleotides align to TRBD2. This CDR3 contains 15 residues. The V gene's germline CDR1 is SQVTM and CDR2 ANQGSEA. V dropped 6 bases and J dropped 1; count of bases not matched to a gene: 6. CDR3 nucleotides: TGCAGCGTGGGTAGCGGGGGGCGGTCCTACAATGAGCAGTTCTTC. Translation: CSVGSGGRSYNEQFF.

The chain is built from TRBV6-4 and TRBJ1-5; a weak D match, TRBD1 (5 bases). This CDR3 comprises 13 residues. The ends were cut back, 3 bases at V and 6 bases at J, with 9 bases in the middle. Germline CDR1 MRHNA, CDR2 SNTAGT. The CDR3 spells CASSETAGQPQHF. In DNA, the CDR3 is TGTGCCAGCAGTGAGACAGCCGGTCAGCCCCAGCATTTT.

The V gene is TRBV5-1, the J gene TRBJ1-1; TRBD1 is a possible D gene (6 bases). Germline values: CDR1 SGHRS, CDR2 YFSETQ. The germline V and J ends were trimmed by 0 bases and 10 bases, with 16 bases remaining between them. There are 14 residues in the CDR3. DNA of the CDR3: TGCGCCAGCAGCTTGGGGGGACAAGACCTGGGAGCTTTCTTT. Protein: CASSLGGQDLGAFF.

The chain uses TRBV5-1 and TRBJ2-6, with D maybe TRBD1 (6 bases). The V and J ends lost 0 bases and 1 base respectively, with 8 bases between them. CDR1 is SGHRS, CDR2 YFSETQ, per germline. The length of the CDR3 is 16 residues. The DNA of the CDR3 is TGCGCCAGCAGCTTGGAGGGGACATCTGGGGCCAACGTCCTGACTTTC. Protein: CASSLEGTSGANVLTF.

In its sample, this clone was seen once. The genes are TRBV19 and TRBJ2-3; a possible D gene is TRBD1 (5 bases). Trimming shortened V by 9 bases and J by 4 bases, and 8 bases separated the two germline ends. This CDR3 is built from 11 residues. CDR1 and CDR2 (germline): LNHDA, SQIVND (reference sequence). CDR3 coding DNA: TGTGCCAGAGGACACCCAGATACGCAGTATTTT. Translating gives CARGHPDTQYF.

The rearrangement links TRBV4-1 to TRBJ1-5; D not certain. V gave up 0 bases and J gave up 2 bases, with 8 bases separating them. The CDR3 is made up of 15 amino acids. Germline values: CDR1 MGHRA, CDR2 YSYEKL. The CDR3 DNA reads TGCGCCAGCAGCCAAGAGGTCGGAGGCAATCAGCCCCAGCATTTT. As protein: CASSQEVGGNQPQHF.

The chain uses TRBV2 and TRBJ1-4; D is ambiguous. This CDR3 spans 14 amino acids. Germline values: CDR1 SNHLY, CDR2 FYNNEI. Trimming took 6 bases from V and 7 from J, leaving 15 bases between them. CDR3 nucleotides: TGTGCCAGCAGCCAAAGGCGGCTAGTTGAAAAACTGTTTTTT. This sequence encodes CASSQRRLVEKLFF.

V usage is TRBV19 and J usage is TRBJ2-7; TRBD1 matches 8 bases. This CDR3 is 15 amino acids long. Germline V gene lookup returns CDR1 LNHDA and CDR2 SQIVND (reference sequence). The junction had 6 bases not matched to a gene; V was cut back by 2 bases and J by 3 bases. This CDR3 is CASSIIRTGLYEQYF. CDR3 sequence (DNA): TGTGCCAGTAGTATAATAAGGACAGGGCTCTACGAGCAGTACTTC.

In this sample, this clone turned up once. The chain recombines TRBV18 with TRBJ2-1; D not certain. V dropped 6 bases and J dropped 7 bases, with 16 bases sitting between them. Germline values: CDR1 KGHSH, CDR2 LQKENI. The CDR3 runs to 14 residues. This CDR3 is CASSLRASINEQFF. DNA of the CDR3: TGTGCCAGCTCTCTACGTGCGTCAATTAATGAGCAGTTCTTC. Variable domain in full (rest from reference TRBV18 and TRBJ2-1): NAGVMQNPRHLVRRRGQEARLRCSPMKGHSHVYWYRQLPEEGLKFMVYLQKENIIDESGMPKERFSAEFPKEGPSILRIQQVVRGDSAAYFCASSLRASINEQFFGPGTRLTVL.

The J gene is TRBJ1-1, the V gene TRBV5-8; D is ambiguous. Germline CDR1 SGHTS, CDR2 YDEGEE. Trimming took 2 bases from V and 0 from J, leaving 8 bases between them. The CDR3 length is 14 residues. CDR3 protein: CASSFDALNTEAFF. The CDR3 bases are TGTGCCAGCAGCTTTGACGCCTTGAACACTGAAGCTTTCTTT.

The CDR3 coding sequence is TGTGCCAGCAGTTACGGACAGGGGGCGGGTGGCTACACCTTC. This codes for CASSYGQGAGGYTF. The J gene is TRBJ1-2, the V gene TRBV6-5, with TRBD1 identical over 11 bases. This CDR3 has 14 amino acids. Trimming cost V 2 bases and J 7 bases; bases outside gene matches: 3. Germline CDR1 and CDR2: MNHEY and SVGAGI.